This paragraph covers one T cell receptor beta chain sequence. No antigen is known for it. This entry comes from a study of response to subunit inactivated influenza vaccine. Study conclusions and caveats: It was the authors' suggestion that each seasonal influenza vaccination recruits few new T cells.

TCRdb analysed the RT-PCR reads with MiXCR anew, one entry per CDR3 protein. The sample shows about 500,000 distinct CDR3 sequences, 16% of them seen only once. This TCR was recovered from a man between 45 and 75 years old who received an inactivated influenza vaccine. The source material was CD4+ T cells sorted from PBMCs, sampled roughly 24 months after vaccination.

CDR3 sequence: CSAVYSLGNQPQHF. The DNA of the CDR3 is TGCAGTGCAGTCTACAGTTTAGGAAATCAGCCCCAGCATTTT. The chain joins TRBV20-1 to TRBJ1-5; D call uncertain. CDR1 and CDR2 from the germline V gene are DFQATT and SNEGSKA (reference sequence). This CDR3 spans 14 amino acids. The V gene lost 6 bases and the J gene lost 4 bases, with 16 bases spanning the gap.